This T cell receptor beta chain was documented in a study of PD-L1 blockade in urothelial cancer. Background on the study: Blood was analyzed 3 weeks (second dose) and 6 weeks after treatment start.

CDR3 length equals 14 residues. Trimming cost V 2 bases and J 4 bases, with 8 bases left between them. Germline V gene lookup returns CDR1 SGHTA and CDR2 FQGNSA. Time point given: pretreatment peripheral blood. Locally advanced or metastatic urothelial carcinoma was present in patients. This table comes from immunoSEQ multiplex PCR, and its TCRdb copy is limited to in-frame clones, with some not included. The top ten hold about 2.9% of the sample, which has roughly 130,000 clones, approximately 84% seen once. V is TRBV7-2 and J is TRBJ2-2; unclear D gene. This sequence originates from a man aged 50 to 59 with urothelial cancer. This sample comprised PBMCs, obtained around atezolizumab (anti-PD-L1) treatment. This CDR3 reads CASSLSLFTGELFF. DNA of the CDR3: TGTGCCAGCAGCTTATCCCTCTTCACCGGGGAGCTGTTTTTT.